Listed below are T cell receptor beta chains from one sample, sequenced in a study of blood T cell repertoires in COVID-19. Sequencing was performed with immunoSEQ multiplex PCR; in TCRdb, only in-frame clones are kept and a portion is missing. Counted here are about 410,000 clones, about nine tenths occurring once; the ten biggest clones make up less than 2%. Material for sequencing was PBMCs or T cells enriched from blood (not recorded which). These receptors were collected from a woman aged 30 to 39 who had recovered from COVID-19. Both conserved end residues are part of each CDR3. The order of the fields is V gene, D gene, J gene, CDR3 protein. A D gene is named only where the DNA matches it firmly.

>TRBV19|.|TRBJ2-5
CASSIQSEQQETQYF
>TRBV7-6|TRBD2|TRBJ2-3
CASSSWTSGGALTDTQYF
>TRBV7-9|TRBD2|TRBJ2-1
CASSLLAGGPNEQFF
>TRBV6-2/TRBV6-3|.|TRBJ1-2
CASSPGNSGYGYTF
>TRBV10-2|.|TRBJ2-7
CASSDTFGPSYEQYF
>TRBV24-1|.|TRBJ1-2
CATSVDSAYGYTF
>TRBV6-1|.|TRBJ2-7
CASSEATGFEQYF
>TRBV6-1|TRBD2|TRBJ2-1
CASSDRGLAGTPLYNEQFF
>TRBV3-1/TRBV3-2|.|TRBJ2-3
CASSQERGSYGITDTQYF
>TRBV9|.|TRBJ1-6
CASSVATGRPSPLHF
>TRBV29-1|.|TRBJ2-1
CSVERWQGSNEQFF
>TRBV3-1/TRBV3-2|TRBD2|TRBJ2-1
CASRISGRSYNEQFF
>TRBV5-1|TRBD2|TRBJ2-1
CASSFGGRAFFDEQFF